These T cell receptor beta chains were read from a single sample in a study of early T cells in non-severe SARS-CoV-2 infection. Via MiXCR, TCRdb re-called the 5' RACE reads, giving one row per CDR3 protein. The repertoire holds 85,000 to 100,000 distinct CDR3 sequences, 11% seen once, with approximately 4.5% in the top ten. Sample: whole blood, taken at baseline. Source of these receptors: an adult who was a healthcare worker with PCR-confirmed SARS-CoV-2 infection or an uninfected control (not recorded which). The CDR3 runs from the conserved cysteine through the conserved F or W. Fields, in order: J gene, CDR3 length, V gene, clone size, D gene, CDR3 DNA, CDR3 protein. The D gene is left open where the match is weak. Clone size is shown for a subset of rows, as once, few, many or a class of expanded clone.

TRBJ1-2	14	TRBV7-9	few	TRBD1	TGTGCCAGCAGCCAGCCGACAGGGGGAAGAGGCTACACCTTC	CASSQPTGGRGYTF
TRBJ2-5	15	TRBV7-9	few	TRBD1	TGTGCCAGCAGCCTACTAGGGGGCGCGACGGAGACCCAGTACTTC	CASSLLGGATETQYF
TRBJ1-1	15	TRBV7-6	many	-	TGTGCCAGCAGCTTAAGGACAAGCCTCAACACTGAAGCTTTCTTT	CASSLRTSLNTEAFF
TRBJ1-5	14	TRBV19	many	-	TGTGCCAGTAGTATAGCCCCGGGTAGGCAGCCCCAGCATTTT	CASSIAPGRQPQHF
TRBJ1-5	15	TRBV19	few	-	TGTGCCAGTAGTATGGGGGCCGTAGGGAATCAGCCCCAGCATTTT	CASSMGAVGNQPQHF
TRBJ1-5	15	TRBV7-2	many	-	TGTGCCAGCAGCCCCCAGGGAGGGGGCAATCAGCCCCAGCATTTT	CASSPQGGGNQPQHF
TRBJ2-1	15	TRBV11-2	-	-	TGTGCCAGCAGCCTCGATCGCGGAGTGGGGGATGAGCAGTTCTTC	CASSLDRGVGDEQFF
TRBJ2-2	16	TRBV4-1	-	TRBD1	TGCGCCAGCAGCCGGACGGACAGGGGAGGTACCGGGGAGCTGTTTTTT	CASSRTDRGGTGELFF
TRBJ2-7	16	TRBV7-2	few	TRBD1	TGTGCCAGCAGCTTTGAGCCGACAGGGGGGCATTACGAGCAGTACTTC	CASSFEPTGGHYEQYF
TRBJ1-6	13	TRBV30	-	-	TGTGCCTGGGGCGGGACCGAATTTTCACCCCTCCACTTT	CAWGGTEFSPLHF
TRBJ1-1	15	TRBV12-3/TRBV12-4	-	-	TGTGCCAGCAGTTTGGTGGCTCACGTGAACACTGAAGCTTTCTTT	CASSLVAHVNTEAFF
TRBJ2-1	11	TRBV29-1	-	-	TGCAGCGTTGGCAGGAGGAATGAGCAGTTCTTC	CSVGRRNEQFF
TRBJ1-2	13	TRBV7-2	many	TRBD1	TGTGCCAGCAGCTTACAGGGGGCAGGTGGCTACACCTTC	CASSLQGAGGYTF
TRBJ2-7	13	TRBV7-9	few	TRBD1	TGTGCCAGCGAAAGACAGGGGTTGGACGAGCAGTACTTC	CASERQGLDEQYF
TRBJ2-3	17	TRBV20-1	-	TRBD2	TGCAGTGCTAGAGGCGGGACTAGCGGGGGCAGCACAGATACGCAGTATTTT	CSARGGTSGGSTDTQYF
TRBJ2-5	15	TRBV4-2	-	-	TGTGCCAGCAGCCAAGATACGGCAAATCAAGAGACCCAGTACTTC	CASSQDTANQETQYF
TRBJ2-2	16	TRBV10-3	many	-	TGTGCCATCAGTGAAAGTAAGAGTATCGGCACCGGGGAGCTGTTTTTT	CAISESKSIGTGELFF